The clone carrying this T cell receptor (beta chain) has just a few counts. Its antigen is not identified. This specimen comes from a study of T cell responses to AZD1222 COVID-19 vaccine. Whole-study findings and limits: Spike-specific TCR breadth and depth both grew after two AZD1222 doses. Possibly, clonal diversity was underestimated; donors were largely white British and included more females.

Clones were sequenced by immunoSEQ multiplex PCR, and TCRdb holds only the in-frame ones, with some missing. This table has roughly 170,000 clones, around nine tenths appearing once. This sequence was found in an adult in good health. The sample in question was peripheral blood, obtained on day 0 of AZD1222 vaccination.

The CDR3 loop is CASSQPGTLSYEQYF. The CDR3 DNA reads TGTGCCAGCAGCCAACCCGGGACCCTTTCCTACGAGCAGTACTTC. The V call is TRBV14, the J call TRBJ2-7; either TRBD1 or TRBD2 may fit D (5 bases each). Deletions cut 2 bases from V and 1 base from J, with 12 bases between. The CDR3 is made up of 15 amino acids. Germline values: CDR1 SGHDN, CDR2 FVKESK.